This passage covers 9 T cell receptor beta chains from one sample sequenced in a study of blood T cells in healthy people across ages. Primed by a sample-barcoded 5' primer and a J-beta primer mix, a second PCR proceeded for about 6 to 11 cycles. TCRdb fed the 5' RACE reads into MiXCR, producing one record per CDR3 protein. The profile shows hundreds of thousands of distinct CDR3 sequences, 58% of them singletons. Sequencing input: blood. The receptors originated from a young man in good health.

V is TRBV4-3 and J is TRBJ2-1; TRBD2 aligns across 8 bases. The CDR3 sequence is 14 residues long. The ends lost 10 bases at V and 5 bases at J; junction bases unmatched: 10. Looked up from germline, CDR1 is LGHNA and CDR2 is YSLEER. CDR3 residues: CATSGAGGHNEQFF. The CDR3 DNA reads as TGCGCCACCTCAGGGGCGGGAGGACACAATGAGCAGTTCTTC.

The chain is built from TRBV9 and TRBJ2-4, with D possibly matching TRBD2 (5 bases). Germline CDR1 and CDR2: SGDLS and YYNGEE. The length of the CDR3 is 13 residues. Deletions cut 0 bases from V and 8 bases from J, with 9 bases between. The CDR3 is CASSVDLRDIQYF. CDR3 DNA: TGTGCCAGCAGCGTAGACCTGAGGGACATTCAGTACTTC.

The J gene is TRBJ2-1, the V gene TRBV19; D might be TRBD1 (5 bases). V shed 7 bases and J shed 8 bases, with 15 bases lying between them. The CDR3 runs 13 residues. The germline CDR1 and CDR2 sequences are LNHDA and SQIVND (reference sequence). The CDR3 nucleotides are TGTGCCAGTACCCAGGGCGCCAGGGATGAGCAGTTCTTC. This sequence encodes CASTQGARDEQFF.

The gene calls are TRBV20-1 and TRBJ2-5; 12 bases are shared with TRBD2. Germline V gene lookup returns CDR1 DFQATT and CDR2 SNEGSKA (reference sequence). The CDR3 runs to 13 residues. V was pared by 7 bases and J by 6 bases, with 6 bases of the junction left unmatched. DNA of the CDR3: TGCAGTGGCTGGACTAGCGGGGCCAAGACCCAGTACTTC. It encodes CSGWTSGAKTQYF.

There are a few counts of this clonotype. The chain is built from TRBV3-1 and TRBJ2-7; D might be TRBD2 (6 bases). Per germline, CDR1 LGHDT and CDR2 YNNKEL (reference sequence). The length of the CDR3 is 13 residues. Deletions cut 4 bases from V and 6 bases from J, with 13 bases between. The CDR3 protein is CASSLYSGGEQYF. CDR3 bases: TGTGCCAGCAGCCTTTATAGCGGTGGCGAGCAGTACTTC.

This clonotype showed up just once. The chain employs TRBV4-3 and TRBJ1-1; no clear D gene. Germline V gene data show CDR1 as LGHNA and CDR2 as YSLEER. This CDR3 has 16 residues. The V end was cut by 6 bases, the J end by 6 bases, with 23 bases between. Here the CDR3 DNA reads TGCGCCAGCAGACCAGCGGGCGGCTTCGGGTCTGCTGAAGCTTTCTTT. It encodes CASRPAGGFGSAEAFF.

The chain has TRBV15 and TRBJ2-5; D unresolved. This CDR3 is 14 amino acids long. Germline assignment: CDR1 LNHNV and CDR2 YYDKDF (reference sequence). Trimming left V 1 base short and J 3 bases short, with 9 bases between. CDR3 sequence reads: CATSRVSREETQYF. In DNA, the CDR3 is TGTGCCACCAGCAGAGTAAGCAGAGAAGAGACCCAGTACTTC.

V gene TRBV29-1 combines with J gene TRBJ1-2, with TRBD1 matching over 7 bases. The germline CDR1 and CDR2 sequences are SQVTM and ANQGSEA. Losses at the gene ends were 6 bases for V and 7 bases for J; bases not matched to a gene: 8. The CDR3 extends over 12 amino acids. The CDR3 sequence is CSVPGTVGGYTF. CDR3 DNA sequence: TGCAGCGTCCCAGGGACAGTCGGTGGCTACACCTTC.

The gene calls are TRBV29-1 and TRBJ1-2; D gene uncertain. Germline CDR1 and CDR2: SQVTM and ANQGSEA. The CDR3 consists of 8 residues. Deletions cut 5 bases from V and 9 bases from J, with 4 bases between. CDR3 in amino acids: CSVPSYTF. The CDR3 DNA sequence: TGCAGCGTTCCGAGCTACACCTTC.